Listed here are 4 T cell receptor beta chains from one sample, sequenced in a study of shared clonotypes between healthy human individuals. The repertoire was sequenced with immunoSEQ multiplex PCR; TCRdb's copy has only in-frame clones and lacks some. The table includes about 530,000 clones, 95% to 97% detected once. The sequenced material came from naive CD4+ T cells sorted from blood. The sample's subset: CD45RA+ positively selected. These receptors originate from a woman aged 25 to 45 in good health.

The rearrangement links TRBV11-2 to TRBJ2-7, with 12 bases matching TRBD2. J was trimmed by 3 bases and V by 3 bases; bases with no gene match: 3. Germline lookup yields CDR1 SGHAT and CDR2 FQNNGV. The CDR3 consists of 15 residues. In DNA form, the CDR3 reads TGTGCCAGCAGCTTCAGGACTAGCGGGAACTACGAGCAGTACTTC. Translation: CASSFRTSGNYEQYF.

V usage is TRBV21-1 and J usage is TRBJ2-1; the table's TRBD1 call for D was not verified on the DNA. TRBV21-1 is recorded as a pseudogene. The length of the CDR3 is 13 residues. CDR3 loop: CASNNRGLYEQFF. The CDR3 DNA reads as TGTGCCAGCAACAACAGGGGGCTTTATGAGCAGTTCTTC.

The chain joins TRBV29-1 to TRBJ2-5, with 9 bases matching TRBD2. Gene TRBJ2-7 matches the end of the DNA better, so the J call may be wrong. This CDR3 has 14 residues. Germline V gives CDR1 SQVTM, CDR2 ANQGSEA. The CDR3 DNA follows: TGCAGCGCCTCCTTTAGCGGGAGCCCCTACGAGCAGTACTTC. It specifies CSASFSGSPYEQYF.

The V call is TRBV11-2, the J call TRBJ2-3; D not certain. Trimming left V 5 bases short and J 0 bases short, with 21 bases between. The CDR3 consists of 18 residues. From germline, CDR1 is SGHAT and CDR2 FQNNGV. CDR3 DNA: TGTGCCAGCAGCAAGGACGGTGGATACAAATTTAGCACAGATACGCAGTATTTT. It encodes CASSKDGGYKFSTDTQYF.